Shown below are 5 T cell receptor beta chains from a single sample sequenced in a study of cytomegalovirus exposure and HLA in healthy donors. The repertoire was sequenced with immunoSEQ multiplex PCR; TCRdb's copy has only in-frame clones and lacks some. The sample lists some 69,000 clones; over 95% were seen once. The sequenced sample was PBMCs. The receptors originated from a young man in good health and CMV-seronegative.

The rearrangement links TRBV19 to TRBJ1-5, with D possibly being TRBD1 (6 bases). The V gene lost 7 bases and the J gene lost 5 bases, with 12 bases spanning the gap. The CDR3 loop spans 13 amino acids. CDR1 LNHDA and CDR2 SQIVND come from the germline V gene (reference sequence). The CDR3 protein is CASNWDTYQPQHF. CDR3 nucleotides: TGTGCCAGTAATTGGGACACCTATCAGCCCCAGCATTTT.

The chain recombines TRBV6-5 with TRBJ2-1, with 7 nucleotides matching TRBD2. Per germline, CDR1 MNHEY and CDR2 SVGAGI. V trimming: 2 bases; J trimming: 7 bases; junction bases outside the gene matches: 8. This CDR3 contains 15 residues. The CDR3 loop reads CASSYERGGVNEQFF. Written as DNA, the CDR3 is TGTGCCAGCAGTTACGAGCGGGGAGGGGTTAATGAGCAGTTCTTC.

V is TRBV6-1 and J is TRBJ1-2; 9 bases align to TRBD1. CDR1 and CDR2 (germline): MNHNS, SASEGT. The CDR3 contains 15 residues. V dropped 5 bases and J dropped 5; count of bases not matched to a gene: 9. CDR3 in amino acids: CASSPRTGEVYGYTF. DNA for the CDR3: TGTGCCAGCAGTCCACGGACAGGGGAAGTTTATGGCTACACCTTC.

The rearrangement uses TRBV6-5 and TRBJ1-1; D perhaps matches TRBD1 (5 bases). The CDR3 contains 13 residues. The V end was cut by 2 bases, the J end by 5 bases, with 9 bases between. CDR1 is MNHEY and CDR2 is SVGAGI in the germline V gene. The CDR3 region is CASSYGKGTEAFF. The CDR3 coding sequence is TGTGCCAGCAGTTACGGCAAGGGGACTGAAGCTTTCTTT.

This clone was seen once. CDR3 amino acids: CASTPGGAGNTIYF. The CDR3 coding sequence is TGTGCCAGCACCCCCGGGGGTGCCGGAAACACCATATATTTT. The V call is TRBV13, the J call TRBJ1-3; tentatively, D is TRBD1 (5 bases). The V and J ends lost 7 bases and 4 bases respectively, with 14 bases between them. The CDR3 extends over 14 amino acids. Per the germline V gene, CDR1 is PRHDT and CDR2 is FYEKMQ (reference sequence).